Listed below are T cell receptor beta chains from one sample, sequenced in a study of blood T cell repertoires in COVID-19. The data were produced by immunoSEQ multiplex PCR, yet TCRdb's version contains in-frame clones alone and is incomplete. The repertoire consists of about 170,000 clones, with roughly 80% occurring once and the leading ten covering about 14%. Sequencing input: peripheral blood. These receptors came from a woman in her 70s with COVID-19, enrolled during active disease. The CDR3 runs from the conserved cysteine through the conserved F or W. Fields, in order: J gene, V gene, D gene, clone size, CDR3 protein, CDR3 DNA. The D gene is left open where the match is weak. Expanded clones get a size class; other rows say once, few or many, or leave the size out.

J: TRBJ1-3
V: TRBV10-1
D: .
size: .
CDR3: CARESSGNTIYF
DNA: TGCGCCAGGGAGAGCTCTGGAAACACCATATATTTT

J: TRBJ2-3
V: TRBV12-3/TRBV12-4
D: .
size: .
CDR3: CASTSSSPTQYF
DNA: TGTGCCAGCACCTCTAGCAGCCCTACGCAGTATTTT

J: TRBJ1-5
V: TRBV3-1/TRBV3-2
D: .
size: few
CDR3: CASSPQGREQPQHF
DNA: TGTGCCAGCAGCCCACAGGGAAGAGAACAGCCCCAGCATTTT

J: TRBJ1-1
V: TRBV2
D: .
size: .
CDR3: CASSRRGNTEAFF
DNA: TGTGCCAGCAGTCGCAGGGGGAACACTGAAGCTTTCTTT

J: TRBJ1-1
V: TRBV28
D: .
size: .
CDR3: CASSLLDRNTEAFF
DNA: TGTGCCAGCAGCCTCCTCGACAGGAACACTGAAGCTTTCTTT

J: TRBJ2-2
V: TRBV19
D: TRBD2
size: .
CDR3: CASTASSWAGGPGELFF
DNA: TGTGCCAGTACCGCAAGCTCCTGGGCGGGGGGGCCCGGGGAGCTGTTTTTT

J: TRBJ2-3
V: TRBV19
D: .
size: .
CDR3: CASSLGTSTDTQYF
DNA: TGTGCCAGTAGCCTGGGGACTAGCACAGATACGCAGTATTTT

J: TRBJ1-2
V: TRBV12-3/TRBV12-4
D: .
size: .
CDR3: CASSRRSNYGYTF
DNA: TGTGCCAGCAGCCGGCGGTCTAACTATGGCTACACCTTC

J: TRBJ1-6
V: TRBV3-1/TRBV3-2
D: .
size: .
CDR3: CASRPSDSYNSPLHF
DNA: TGTGCCAGCAGACCGAGTGACTCCTATAATTCACCCCTCCACTTT

J: TRBJ2-2
V: TRBV11-2
D: TRBD2
size: .
CDR3: CASSEGRIGLAGNTGELFF
DNA: TGTGCCAGCAGCGAAGGGCGAATAGGACTAGCGGGAAACACCGGGGAGCTGTTTTTT

J: TRBJ2-1
V: TRBV24-1
D: TRBD2
size: .
CDR3: CATSDGAGIKDEQFF
DNA: TGTGCCACCAGTGATGGAGCGGGAATTAAGGATGAGCAGTTCTTC

J: TRBJ1-5
V: TRBV27
D: .
size: .
CDR3: CASSLYGVGGTNQPQHF
DNA: TGTGCCAGCAGTTTATATGGGGTCGGGGGGACTAATCAGCCCCAGCATTTT

J: TRBJ2-2
V: TRBV2
D: TRBD1
size: .
CDR3: CASSVGTGLPGELFF
DNA: TGTGCCAGCAGTGTCGGGACAGGGCTTCCCGGGGAGCTGTTTTTT

J: TRBJ1-2
V: TRBV18
D: .
size: .
CDR3: CASSPTGTYGYTF
DNA: TGTGCCAGCTCACCAACAGGGACCTATGGCTACACCTTC

J: TRBJ1-5
V: TRBV27
D: .
size: few
CDR3: CASSSNRNQPQHF
DNA: TGTGCCAGCAGTTCGAACAGGAATCAGCCCCAGCATTTT

J: TRBJ2-3
V: TRBV28
D: .
size: .
CDR3: CASSAPGERSTDTQYF
DNA: TGTGCCAGCAGTGCCCCCGGGGAAAGAAGCACAGATACGCAGTATTTT

J: TRBJ2-2
V: TRBV5-6
D: .
size: .
CDR3: CASSPGANTGELFF
DNA: TGTGCCAGCAGCCCAGGGGCGAACACCGGGGAGCTGTTTTTT

J: TRBJ1-5
V: TRBV12-3/TRBV12-4
D: .
size: .
CDR3: CASREVSNQPQHF
DNA: TGTGCCAGCAGGGAGGTGAGCAATCAGCCCCAGCATTTT

J: TRBJ2-6
V: TRBV3-1/TRBV3-2
D: .
size: .
CDR3: CASSQVSAGANVLTF
DNA: TGTGCCAGCAGCCAAGTCTCAGCGGGGGCCAACGTCCTGACTTTC

J: TRBJ1-1
V: TRBV10-3
D: .
size: few
CDR3: CAISPGRGTEAFF
DNA: TGTGCCATCTCCCCAGGGAGGGGCACTGAAGCTTTCTTT

J: TRBJ2-7
V: TRBV24-1
D: TRBD1
size: .
CDR3: CATSAGGQGLDEQYF
DNA: TGTGCCACCAGTGCAGGAGGACAGGGATTGGACGAGCAGTACTTC

J: TRBJ1-3
V: TRBV5-1
D: TRBD1
size: .
CDR3: CASQTGGLSGNTIYF
DNA: TGCGCCAGCCAGACAGGGGGCCTTTCTGGAAACACCATATATTTT

J: TRBJ1-2
V: TRBV29-1
D: TRBD1
size: .
CDR3: CSASGGRYGYTF
DNA: TGCAGCGCATCAGGGGGCCGGTATGGCTACACCTTC

J: TRBJ1-6
V: TRBV6-5
D: .
size: .
CDR3: CASRRASSYNSPLHF
DNA: TGTGCCAGCAGGCGGGCGAGCTCCTATAATTCACCCCTCCACTTT

J: TRBJ2-5
V: TRBV5-6
D: .
size: .
CDR3: CASSSTWQETQYF
DNA: TGTGCCAGCAGTTCTACCTGGCAAGAGACCCAGTACTTC

J: TRBJ1-4
V: TRBV19
D: .
size: .
CDR3: CASSIGGASNEKLFF
DNA: TGTGCCAGTAGTATCGGAGGGGCCAGTAATGAAAAACTGTTTTTT

J: TRBJ1-1
V: TRBV9
D: .
size: .
CDR3: CASSLGGGTEAFF
DNA: TGTGCCAGCAGCCTCGGGGGGGGCACTGAAGCTTTCTTT

J: TRBJ2-2
V: TRBV5-4
D: .
size: .
CDR3: CASSLDFTGELFF
DNA: TGTGCCAGCAGCTTGGACTTCACCGGGGAGCTGTTTTTT

J: TRBJ2-7
V: TRBV28
D: TRBD2
size: few
CDR3: CASSGLAMGEQYF
DNA: TGTGCCAGCAGCGGACTAGCAATGGGGGAGCAGTACTTC

J: TRBJ2-5
V: TRBV3-1/TRBV3-2
D: .
size: .
CDR3: CASSQVPASEETQYF
DNA: TGTGCCAGCAGCCAAGTTCCGGCTAGCGAAGAGACCCAGTACTTC

J: TRBJ1-1
V: TRBV30
D: TRBD1
size: .
CDR3: CAWSVGTGFEEAFF
DNA: TGTGCCTGGAGTGTAGGGACAGGGTTCGAAGAAGCTTTCTTT

J: TRBJ2-1
V: TRBV12-5
D: TRBD1
size: .
CDR3: CASGYGTGRNEQFF
DNA: TGTGCTAGTGGTTACGGGACAGGGAGAAATGAGCAGTTCTTC

J: TRBJ2-2
V: TRBV6-6
D: .
size: .
CDR3: CASSYSTGTGELFF
DNA: TGTGCCAGCAGTTACTCTACGGGCACCGGGGAGCTGTTTTTT

J: TRBJ1-2
V: TRBV19
D: TRBD1
size: few
CDR3: CASSMGQLEGYTF
DNA: TGTGCCAGTAGTATGGGACAGTTGGAAGGCTACACCTTC

J: TRBJ1-5
V: TRBV3-1/TRBV3-2
D: .
size: few
CDR3: CASSQAGATAQHF
DNA: TGTGCCAGCAGCCAGGCGGGGGCCACGGCCCAGCATTTT

J: TRBJ2-3
V: TRBV12-5
D: TRBD2
size: .
CDR3: CASGLGTSAVGDTQYF
DNA: TGTGCTAGTGGTTTGGGGACTAGCGCGGTTGGGGATACGCAGTATTTT

J: TRBJ2-2
V: TRBV6-5
D: .
size: .
CDR3: CASSPGTRNTGELFF
DNA: TGTGCCAGCAGTCCCGGGACTCGGAACACCGGGGAGCTGTTTTTT

J: TRBJ2-1
V: TRBV7-2
D: TRBD1
size: .
CDR3: CASSFEGALSEQFF
DNA: TGTGCCAGCAGCTTTGAGGGGGCGCTTAGTGAGCAGTTCTTC

J: TRBJ1-5
V: TRBV12-3/TRBV12-4
D: .
size: .
CDR3: CASSRQRNQPQHF
DNA: TGTGCCAGCAGTAGACAGAGAAATCAGCCCCAGCATTTT

J: TRBJ1-2
V: TRBV19
D: .
size: .
CDR3: CASSIGTPLNYGYTF
DNA: TGTGCCAGTAGTATCGGGACTCCCCTCAACTATGGCTACACCTTC

J: TRBJ2-2
V: TRBV6-5
D: .
size: .
CDR3: CASVDRKLFF
DNA: TGTGCCAGCGTGGACAGAAAGCTGTTTTTT

J: TRBJ2-1
V: TRBV5-1
D: .
size: .
CDR3: CASSLLPRDEQFF
DNA: TGCGCCAGCAGCTTGTTACCTCGCGATGAGCAGTTCTTC

J: TRBJ1-2
V: TRBV28
D: TRBD1
size: .
CDR3: CASSDRAYGYTF
DNA: TGTGCCAGCAGTGACAGGGCCTATGGCTACACCTTC